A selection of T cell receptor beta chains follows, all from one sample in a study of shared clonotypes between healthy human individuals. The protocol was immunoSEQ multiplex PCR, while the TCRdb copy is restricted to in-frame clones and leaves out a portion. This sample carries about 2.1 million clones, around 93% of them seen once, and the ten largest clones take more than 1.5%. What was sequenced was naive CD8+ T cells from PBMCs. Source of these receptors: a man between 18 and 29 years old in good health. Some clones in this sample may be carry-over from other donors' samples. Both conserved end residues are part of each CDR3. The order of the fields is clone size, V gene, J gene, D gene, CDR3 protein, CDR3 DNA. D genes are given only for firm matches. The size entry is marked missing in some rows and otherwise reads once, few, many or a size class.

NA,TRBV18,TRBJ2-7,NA,CASSPGAGVNYEQYF,TGTGCCAGCTCACCAGGGGCAGGGGTAAACTACGAGCAGTACTTC
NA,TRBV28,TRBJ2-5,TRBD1,CASSLTGGETQYF,TGTGCCAGCAGTTTAACAGGGGGAGAGACCCAGTACTTC
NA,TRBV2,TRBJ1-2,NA,CASSEVRGVYGYTF,TGTGCCAGCAGTGAAGTTCGGGGTGTCTATGGCTACACCTTC
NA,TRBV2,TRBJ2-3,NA,CAGFDPSTDTQYF,TGTGCCGGCTTCGATCCTAGCACAGATACGCAGTATTTT
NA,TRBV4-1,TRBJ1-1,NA,CASSPGPGGTEAFF,TGCGCCAGCAGCCCCGGCCCGGGCGGGACTGAAGCTTTCTTT
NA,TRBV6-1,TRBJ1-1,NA,CASSDFQGNTEAFF,TGTGCCAGCAGTGACTTCCAGGGTAACACTGAAGCTTTCTTT
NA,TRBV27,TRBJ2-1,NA,CASCPHEGGTGYNEQFF,TGTGCCAGCTGCCCTCACGAGGGCGGGACGGGTTACAATGAGCAGTTCTTC
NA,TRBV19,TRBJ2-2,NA,CASKGYGSAGGELFF,TGTGCCAGTAAGGGTTATGGTAGCGCGGGCGGGGAGCTGTTTTTT
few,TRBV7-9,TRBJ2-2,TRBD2,CASSPGLAGNTGELFF,TGTGCCAGCAGCCCCGGACTAGCGGGGAACACCGGGGAGCTGTTTTTT
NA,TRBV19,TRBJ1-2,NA,CASGPPAGYTF,TGTGCCAGTGGACCCCCGGCGGGCTACACCTTC
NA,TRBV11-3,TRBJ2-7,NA,CASSPYRALEGEQYF,TGTGCCAGCAGCCCGTACCGGGCCTTAGAAGGCGAGCAGTACTTC
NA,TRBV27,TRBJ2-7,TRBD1,CASSPRTGGSEQYF,TGTGCCAGCAGTCCCCGGACAGGGGGATCCGAGCAGTACTTC
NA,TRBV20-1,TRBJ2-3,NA,CSARGEGKQYF,TGCAGTGCTAGGGGTGAGGGGAAGCAGTATTTT
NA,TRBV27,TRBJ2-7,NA,CASSDDGHEQYF,TGTGCCAGCAGTGACGACGGACACGAGCAGTACTTC
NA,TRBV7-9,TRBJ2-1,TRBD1,CASSPKGQTYNEQFF,TGTGCCAGCAGCCCCAAGGGACAGACCTACAATGAGCAGTTCTTC
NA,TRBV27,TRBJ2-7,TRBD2,CASRTGTSARYEQYF,TGTGCCAGCAGGACCGGGACTAGCGCTCGGTACGAGCAGTACTTC
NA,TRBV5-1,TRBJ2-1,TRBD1,CASSADRGPLVSIDNEQFF,TGCGCCAGCAGCGCCGACAGGGGACCCCTAGTATCGATTGACAATGAGCAGTTCTTC
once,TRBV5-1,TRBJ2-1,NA,CASSLSGSPYNEQFF,TGCGCCAGCAGCTTGAGCGGCTCCCCCTACAATGAGCAGTTCTTC
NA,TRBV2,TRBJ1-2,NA,CASSEIGGSYGYTF,TGTGCCAGCAGTGAGATCGGGGGGAGCTATGGCTACACCTTC
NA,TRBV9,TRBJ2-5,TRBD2,CASSPSGSLQETQYF,TGTGCCAGCAGCCCTAGCGGGTCCCTCCAAGAGACCCAGTACTTC
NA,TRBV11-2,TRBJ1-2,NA,CAEGTTSYGYTF,TGTGCGGAAGGGACCACCTCTTATGGCTACACCTTC
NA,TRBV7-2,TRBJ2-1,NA,CASSYRRWDEQFF,TGTGCCAGCAGCTACCGGCGGTGGGATGAGCAGTTCTTC
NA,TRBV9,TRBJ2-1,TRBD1,CASSVGTAEQFF,TGTGCCAGCAGCGTTGGGACAGCTGAGCAGTTCTTC
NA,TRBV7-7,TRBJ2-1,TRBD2,CASSLSVGGFNEQFF,TGTGCCAGCAGCTTATCGGTCGGGGGGTTCAATGAGCAGTTCTTC
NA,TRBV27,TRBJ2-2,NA,CASSSSRTKPTGELFF,TGTGCCAGCAGTTCCTCCCGGACTAAGCCCACCGGGGAGCTGTTTTTT
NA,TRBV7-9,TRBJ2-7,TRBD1,CASSSGQGLRVDEQYF,TGTGCCAGCAGCAGTGGACAGGGACTGCGTGTAGACGAGCAGTACTTC
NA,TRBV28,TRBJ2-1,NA,CASSVSLGVGEEQFF,TGTGCCAGCAGTGTCAGTCTCGGCGTTGGCGAAGAGCAGTTCTTC
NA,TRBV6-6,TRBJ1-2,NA,CASRLPGGEGSYGYTF,TGTGCCAGCAGACTACCGGGTGGGGAGGGAAGCTATGGCTACACCTTC